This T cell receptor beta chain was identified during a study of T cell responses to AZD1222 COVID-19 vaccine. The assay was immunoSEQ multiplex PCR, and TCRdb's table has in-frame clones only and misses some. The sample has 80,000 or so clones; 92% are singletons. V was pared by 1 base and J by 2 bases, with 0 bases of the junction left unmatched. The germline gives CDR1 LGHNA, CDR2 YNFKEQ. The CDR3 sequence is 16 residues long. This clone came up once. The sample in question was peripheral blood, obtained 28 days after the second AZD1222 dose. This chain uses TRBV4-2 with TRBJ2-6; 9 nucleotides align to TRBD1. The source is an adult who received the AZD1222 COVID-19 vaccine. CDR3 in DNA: TGTGCCAGCAGCCAAGGACAGGGGGCTGGGGCCAACGTCCTGACTTTC. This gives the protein CASSQGQGAGANVLTF.